This TCR beta chain was captured in a study of spatial heterogeneity in lung cancer. Findings of the study overall: Expanded intratumoral alpha and beta TCR counts tracked tumor mutation counts.

Using its own MiXCR run on the 5' RACE reads, TCRdb lists one record per CDR3 protein. The table includes under 15,000 distinct CDR3 sequences, less than 6.5% detected once. This clonotype was counted many times. What it binds is unknown. This beta chain came through as a stray read in a library set up for alpha chains, and its size says little. V lost 9 bases, J lost 8 bases, and 11 bases lay in between. The CDR3 has 11 residues. Time point in this sample: sample taken at primary tumor resection. The chain recombines TRBV12-3 or TRBV12-4 with TRBJ2-1; D is uncertain. The sample was lung tumor tissue, taken at surgery. This receptor was identified in a female donor with early-stage non-small cell lung cancer. This CDR3 is CASGSKDEQFF. In nucleotides, the CDR3 is TGTGCCAGTGGTAGCAAGGATGAGCAGTTCTTC.